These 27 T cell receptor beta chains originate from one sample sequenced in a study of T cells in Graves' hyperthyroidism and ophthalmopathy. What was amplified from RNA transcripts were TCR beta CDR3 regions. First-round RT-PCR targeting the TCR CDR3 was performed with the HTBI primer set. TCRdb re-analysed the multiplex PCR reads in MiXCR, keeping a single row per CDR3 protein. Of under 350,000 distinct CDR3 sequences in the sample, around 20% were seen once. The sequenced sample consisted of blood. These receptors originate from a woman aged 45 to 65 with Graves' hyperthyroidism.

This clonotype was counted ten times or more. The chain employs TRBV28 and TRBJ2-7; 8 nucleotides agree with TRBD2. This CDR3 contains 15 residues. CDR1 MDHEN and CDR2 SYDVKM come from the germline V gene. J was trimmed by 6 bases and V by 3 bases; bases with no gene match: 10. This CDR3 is CASSFSGGGTLEQYF. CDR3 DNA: TGTGCCAGCAGTTTCTCGGGCGGGGGGACTCTCGAGCAGTACTTC. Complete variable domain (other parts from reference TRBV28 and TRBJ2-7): DVKVTQSSRYLVKRTGEKVFLECVQDMDHENMFWYRQDPGLGLRLIYFSYDVKMKEKGDIPEGYSVSREKKERFSLILESASTNQTSMYLCASSFSGGGTLEQYFGPGTRLTVT.

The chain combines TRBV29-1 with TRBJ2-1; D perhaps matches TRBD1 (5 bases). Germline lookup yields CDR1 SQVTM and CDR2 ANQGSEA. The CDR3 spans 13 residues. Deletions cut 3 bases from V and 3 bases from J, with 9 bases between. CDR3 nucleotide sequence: TGCAGCGTTGATGGGCAGGGCTACAATGAGCAGTTCTTC. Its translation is CSVDGQGYNEQFF.

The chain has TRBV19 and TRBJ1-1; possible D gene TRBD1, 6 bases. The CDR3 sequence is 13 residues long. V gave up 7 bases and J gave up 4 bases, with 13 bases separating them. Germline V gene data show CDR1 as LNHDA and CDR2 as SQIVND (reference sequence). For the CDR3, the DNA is TGTGCCAGTAATCAGGGGTACGGCACTGAAGCTTTCTTT. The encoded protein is CASNQGYGTEAFF.

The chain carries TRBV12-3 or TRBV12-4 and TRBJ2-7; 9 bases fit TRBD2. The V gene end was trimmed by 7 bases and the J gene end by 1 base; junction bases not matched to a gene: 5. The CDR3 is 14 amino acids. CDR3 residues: CASTLTSGSYEQYF. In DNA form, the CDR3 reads TGTGCCAGCACCCTGACTAGCGGTTCCTACGAGCAGTACTTC.

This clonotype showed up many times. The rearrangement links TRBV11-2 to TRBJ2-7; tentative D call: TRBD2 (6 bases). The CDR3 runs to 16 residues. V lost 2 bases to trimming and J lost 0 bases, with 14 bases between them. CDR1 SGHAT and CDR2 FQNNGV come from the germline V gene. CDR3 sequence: CASSLFTGVSSYEQYF. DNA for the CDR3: TGTGCCAGCAGCTTATTTACGGGGGTTAGCTCCTACGAGCAGTACTTC.

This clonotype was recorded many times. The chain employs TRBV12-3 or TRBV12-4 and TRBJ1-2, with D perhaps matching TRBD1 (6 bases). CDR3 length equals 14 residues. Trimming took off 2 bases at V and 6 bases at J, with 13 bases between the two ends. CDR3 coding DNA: TGTGCCAGCAGTTTATTTGGGGGGCTGAATGGCTACACCTTC. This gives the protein CASSLFGGLNGYTF.

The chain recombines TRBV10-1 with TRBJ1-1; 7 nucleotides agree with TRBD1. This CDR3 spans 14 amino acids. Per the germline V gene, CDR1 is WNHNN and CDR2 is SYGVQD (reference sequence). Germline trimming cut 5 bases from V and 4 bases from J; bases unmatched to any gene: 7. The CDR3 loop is CASSFDRALTEAFF. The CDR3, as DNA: TGCGCCAGCAGTTTTGACAGGGCTCTCACTGAAGCTTTCTTT.

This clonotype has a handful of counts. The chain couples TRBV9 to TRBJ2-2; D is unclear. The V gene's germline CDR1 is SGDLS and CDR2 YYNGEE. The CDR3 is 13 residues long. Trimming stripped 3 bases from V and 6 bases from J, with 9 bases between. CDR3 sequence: CASSDARAGELFF. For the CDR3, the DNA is TGTGCCAGCAGCGACGCAAGGGCCGGGGAGCTGTTTTTT.

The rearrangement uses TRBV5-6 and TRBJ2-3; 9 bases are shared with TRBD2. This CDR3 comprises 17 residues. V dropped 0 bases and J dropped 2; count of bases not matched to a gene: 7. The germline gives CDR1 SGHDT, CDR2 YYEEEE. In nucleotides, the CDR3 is TGTGCCAGCAGCTTGGCAGTTAGCGGGGGCCACACAGATACGCAGTATTTT. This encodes CASSLAVSGGHTDTQYF.

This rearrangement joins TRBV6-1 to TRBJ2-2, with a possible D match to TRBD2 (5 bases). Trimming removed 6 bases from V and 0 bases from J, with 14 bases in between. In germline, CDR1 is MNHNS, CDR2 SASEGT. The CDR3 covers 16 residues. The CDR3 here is CASRIYGLANTGELFF. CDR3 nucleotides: TGTGCCAGCAGGATTTACGGACTCGCGAACACCGGGGAGCTGTTTTTT.

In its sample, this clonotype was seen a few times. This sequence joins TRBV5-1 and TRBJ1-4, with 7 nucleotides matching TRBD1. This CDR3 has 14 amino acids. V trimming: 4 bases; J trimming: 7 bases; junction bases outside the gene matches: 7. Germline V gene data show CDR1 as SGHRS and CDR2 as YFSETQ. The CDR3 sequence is CASSLQGFAEKLFF. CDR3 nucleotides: TGCGCCAGCAGCCTACAGGGGTTTGCTGAAAAACTGTTTTTT. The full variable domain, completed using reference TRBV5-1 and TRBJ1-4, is KAGVTQTPRYLIKTRGQQVTLSCSPISGHRSVSWYQQTPGQGLQFLFEYFSETQRNKGNFPGRFSGRQFSNSRSEMNVSTLELGDSALYLCASSLQGFAEKLFFGSGTQLSVL.

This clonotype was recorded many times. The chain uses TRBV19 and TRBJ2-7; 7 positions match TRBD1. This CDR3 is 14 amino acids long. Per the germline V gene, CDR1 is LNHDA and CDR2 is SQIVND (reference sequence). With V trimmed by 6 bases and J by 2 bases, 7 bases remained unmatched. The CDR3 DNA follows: TGTGCCAGTAGAGACAGGGCAAGTACCTACGAGCAGTACTTC. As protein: CASRDRASTYEQYF.

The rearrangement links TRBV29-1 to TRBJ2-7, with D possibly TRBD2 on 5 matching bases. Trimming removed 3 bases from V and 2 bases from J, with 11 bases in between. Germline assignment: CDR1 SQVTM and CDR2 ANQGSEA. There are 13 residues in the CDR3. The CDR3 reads CSVDRAGTYEQYF. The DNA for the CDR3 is TGCAGCGTTGATCGCGCGGGTACCTACGAGCAGTACTTC.

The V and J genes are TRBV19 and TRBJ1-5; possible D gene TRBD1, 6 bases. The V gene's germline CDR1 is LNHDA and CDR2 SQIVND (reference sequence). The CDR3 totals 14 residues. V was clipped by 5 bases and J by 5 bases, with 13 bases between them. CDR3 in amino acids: CASSGGQGHQPQHF. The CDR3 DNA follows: TGTGCCAGTAGTGGGGGGCAGGGCCATCAGCCCCAGCATTTT.

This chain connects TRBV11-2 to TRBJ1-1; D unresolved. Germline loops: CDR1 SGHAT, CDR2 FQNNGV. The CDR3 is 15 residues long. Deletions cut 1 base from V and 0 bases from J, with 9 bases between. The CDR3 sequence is CASSLGVTLNTEAFF. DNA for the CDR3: TGTGCCAGCAGCTTAGGGGTGACCCTGAACACTGAAGCTTTCTTT.

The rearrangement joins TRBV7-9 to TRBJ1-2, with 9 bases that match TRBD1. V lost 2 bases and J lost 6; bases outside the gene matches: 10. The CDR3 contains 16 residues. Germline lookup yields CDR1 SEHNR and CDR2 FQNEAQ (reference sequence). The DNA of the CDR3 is TGTGCCAGCAGCTTATTTACAGGGGGCGCGAAGGATGGCTACACCTTC. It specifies CASSLFTGGAKDGYTF.

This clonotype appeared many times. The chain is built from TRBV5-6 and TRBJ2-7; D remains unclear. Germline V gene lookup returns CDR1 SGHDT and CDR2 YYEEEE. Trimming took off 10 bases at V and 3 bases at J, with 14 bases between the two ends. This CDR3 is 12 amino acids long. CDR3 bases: TGTGCCTCCCACGGGCTCGGCTACGAGCAGTACTTC. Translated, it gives CASHGLGYEQYF.

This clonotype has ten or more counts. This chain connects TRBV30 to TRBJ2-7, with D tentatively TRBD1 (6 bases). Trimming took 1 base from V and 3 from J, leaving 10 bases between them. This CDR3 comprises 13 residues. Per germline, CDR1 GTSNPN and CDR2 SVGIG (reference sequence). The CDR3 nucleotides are TGTGCCTGGAGTGCCCAGGGGATCTACGAGCAGTACTTC. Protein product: CAWSAQGIYEQYF.

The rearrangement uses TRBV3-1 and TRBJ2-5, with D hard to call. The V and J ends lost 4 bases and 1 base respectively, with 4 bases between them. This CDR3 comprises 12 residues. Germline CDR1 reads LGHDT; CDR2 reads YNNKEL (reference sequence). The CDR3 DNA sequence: TGTGCCAGCAGCCGATTCCAAGAGACCCAGTACTTC. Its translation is CASSRFQETQYF.

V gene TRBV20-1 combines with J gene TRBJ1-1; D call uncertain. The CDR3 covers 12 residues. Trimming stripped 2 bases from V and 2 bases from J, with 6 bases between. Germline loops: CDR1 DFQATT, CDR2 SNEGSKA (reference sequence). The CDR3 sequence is CSARPVNTEAFF. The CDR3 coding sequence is TGCAGTGCTAGACCGGTAAACACTGAAGCTTTCTTT.

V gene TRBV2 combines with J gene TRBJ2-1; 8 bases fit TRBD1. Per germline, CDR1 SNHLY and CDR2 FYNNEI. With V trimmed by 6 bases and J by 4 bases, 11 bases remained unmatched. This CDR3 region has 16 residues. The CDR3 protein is CASRTLDRGPYNEQFF. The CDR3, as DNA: TGTGCCAGCAGGACCCTCGACAGGGGACCGTACAATGAGCAGTTCTTC.

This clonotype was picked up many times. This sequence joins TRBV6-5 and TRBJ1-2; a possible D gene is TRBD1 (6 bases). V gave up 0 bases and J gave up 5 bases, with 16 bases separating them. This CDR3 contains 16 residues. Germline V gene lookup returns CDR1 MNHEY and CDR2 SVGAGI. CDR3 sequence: CASSYSIGQGNYGYTF. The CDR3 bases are TGTGCCAGCAGTTACTCGATAGGTCAGGGGAATTATGGCTACACCTTC.

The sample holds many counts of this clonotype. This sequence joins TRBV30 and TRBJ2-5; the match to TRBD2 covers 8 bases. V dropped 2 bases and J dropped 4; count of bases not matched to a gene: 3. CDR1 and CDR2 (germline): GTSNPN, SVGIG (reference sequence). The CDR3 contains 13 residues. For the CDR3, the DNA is TGTGCCTGGAGTAGGCTAGCGGGAGAGACCCAGTACTTC. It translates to CAWSRLAGETQYF. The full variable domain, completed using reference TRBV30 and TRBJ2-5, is SQTIHQWPATLVQPVGSPLSLECTVEGTSNPNLYWYRQAAGRGLQLLFYSVGIGQISSEVPQNLSASRPQDRQFILSSKKLLLSDSGFYLCAWSRLAGETQYFGPGTRLLVL.

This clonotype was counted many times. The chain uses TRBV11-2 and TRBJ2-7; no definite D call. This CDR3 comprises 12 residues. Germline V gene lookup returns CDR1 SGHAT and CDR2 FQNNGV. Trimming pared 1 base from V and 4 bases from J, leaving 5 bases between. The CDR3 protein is CASSLVDYEQYF. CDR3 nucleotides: TGTGCCAGCAGCTTAGTGGATTACGAGCAGTACTTC.

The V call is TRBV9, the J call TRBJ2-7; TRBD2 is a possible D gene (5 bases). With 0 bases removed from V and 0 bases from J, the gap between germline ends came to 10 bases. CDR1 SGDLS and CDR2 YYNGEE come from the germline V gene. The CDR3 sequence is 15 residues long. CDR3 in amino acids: CASSVDTGSSYEQYF. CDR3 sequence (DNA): TGTGCCAGCAGCGTAGACACGGGGAGCTCCTACGAGCAGTACTTC.

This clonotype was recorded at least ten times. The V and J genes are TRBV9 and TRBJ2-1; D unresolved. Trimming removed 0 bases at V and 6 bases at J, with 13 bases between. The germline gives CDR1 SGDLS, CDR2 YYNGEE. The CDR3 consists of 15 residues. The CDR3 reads CASSVGAAPGNEQFF. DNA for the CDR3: TGTGCCAGCAGCGTAGGGGCGGCTCCGGGCAATGAGCAGTTCTTC. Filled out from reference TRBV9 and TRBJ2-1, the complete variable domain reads DSGVTQTPKHLITATGQRVTLRCSPRSGDLSVYWYQQSLDQGLQFLIQYYNGEERAKGNILERFSAQQFPDLHSELNLSSLELGDSALYFCASSVGAAPGNEQFFGPGTRLTVL.

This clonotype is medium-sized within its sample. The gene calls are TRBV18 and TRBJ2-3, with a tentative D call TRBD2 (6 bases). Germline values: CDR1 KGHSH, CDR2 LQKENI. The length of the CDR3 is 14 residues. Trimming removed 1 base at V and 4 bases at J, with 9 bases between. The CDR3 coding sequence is TGTGCCAGCTCACCACGGCTAGCGCCAGATACGCAGTATTTT. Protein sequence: CASSPRLAPDTQYF.